A selection of T cell receptor beta chains follows, all from one sample in a study of blood T cells in healthy people across ages. One entry per CDR3 protein, called by TCRdb with MiXCR from the 5' RACE reads. The profile shows about 1.1 million distinct CDR3 sequences, around two fifths of them singletons. Sequenced material: blood. The receptors were sampled from a man between 18 and 29 years old in good health. Both conserved end residues are part of each CDR3. The D gene is left open where the match is weak. Expanded clones are given a class, and other clones once, few, many or no size at all.

TRBV7-2	TRBD1	few	TRBJ1-6	CASSLKGRTGANNSPLHF	TGTGCCAGCAGCTTAAAAGGCAGGACAGGGGCGAACAATTCACCCCTCCACTTT
TRBV12-3/TRBV12-4	-	once	TRBJ1-4	CASSSDPRVLFF	TGTGCCAGCAGTTCGGACCCGAGGGTTCTGTTTTTT
TRBV27	-	-	TRBJ2-3	CASSLRVPSTDTQYF	TGTGCCAGCAGTTTAAGGGTTCCTAGCACAGATACGCAGTATTTT
TRBV20-1	-	-	TRBJ2-7	CSAQTGLEGAGYEQYF	TGCAGTGCCCAAACCGGACTCGAAGGGGCAGGCTACGAGCAGTACTTC
TRBV29-1	-	-	TRBJ2-5	CSDGVQETQYF	TGCAGCGATGGGGTTCAAGAGACCCAGTACTTC
TRBV21-1	-	-	TRBJ2-5	CASSPRMDSQETQYF	TGTGCCAGCAGCCCCAGAATGGACAGCCAAGAGACCCAGTACTTC
TRBV7-2	-	many	TRBJ2-7	CASSLPSRYEQYF	TGTGCCAGCAGCTTACCTAGCCGGTACGAGCAGTACTTC
TRBV12-3/TRBV12-4	-	-	TRBJ2-3	CASSSHRAADTQYF	TGTGCCAGCAGTTCCCACAGGGCGGCAGATACGCAGTATTTT
TRBV7-8	TRBD1	once	TRBJ2-3	CASSLSGGWTDTQYF	TGTGCCAGCAGCCTTTCAGGGGGCTGGACAGATACGCAGTATTTT
TRBV7-6	TRBD1	-	TRBJ1-1	CASSLADRGVRVHTEAFF	TGTGCCAGCAGCTTAGCTGACAGGGGGGTCCGGGTGCACACTGAAGCTTTCTTT
TRBV27	TRBD1	-	TRBJ1-2	CASRYGTAHGYTF	TGTGCCAGCAGATACGGGACAGCACATGGCTACACCTTC
TRBV15	-	few	TRBJ1-2	CATSRTRLSSLIYGYTF	TGTGCCACCAGCAGAACCCGGTTATCGTCCCTGATCTATGGCTACACCTTC
TRBV20-1	-	-	TRBJ2-3	CSARAVGGADTQYF	TGCAGTGCTAGAGCGGTGGGAGGAGCAGATACGCAGTATTTT
TRBV6-1	TRBD1	few	TRBJ1-4	CASRGTVLASEKLFF	TGTGCCAGCAGAGGGACAGTCCTGGCAAGTGAAAAACTGTTTTTT